Listed below are T cell receptor beta chains from one sample, sequenced in a study of CD8 T cells in Susac syndrome. In TCRdb, the immunoSEQ multiplex PCR reads were re-called with MiXCR into one record per CDR3 protein. This sample has 250,000 to 300,000 distinct CDR3 sequences, with about 82% found just once. Input material: CD8+ T cells from PBMCs. The receptors were sampled from a human donor with multiple sclerosis. The CDR3 runs from the conserved cysteine through the conserved F or W. A D gene is named only where the DNA matches it firmly. The size entry is marked missing in some rows and otherwise reads once, few, many or a size class.

d_gene	v_gene	abundance	j_gene	CDR3aa	CDR3nt
TRBD1	TRBV4-2	.	TRBJ2-7	CASSPSGQGAYEQYF	TGTGCCAGCAGTCCCTCGGGACAGGGGGCCTACGAGCAGTACTTC
TRBD2	TRBV6-6	.	TRBJ2-3	CASSSGLAGPVDTQYF	TGTGCCAGCAGTTCGGGACTAGCGGGTCCTGTGGATACGCAGTATTTT
.	TRBV27	.	TRBJ2-5	CASSLWPSFQETQYF	TGTGCCAGCAGTTTATGGCCTAGCTTCCAAGAGACCCAGTACTTC
TRBD2	TRBV2	.	TRBJ2-3	CASVTREAISTDTQYF	TGTGCCAGTGTTACGCGGGAGGCCATTAGCACAGATACGCAGTATTTT
.	TRBV2	.	TRBJ2-1	CASLDISGVYNEQFF	TGTGCCAGCCTTGACATTAGCGGAGTCTACAATGAGCAGTTCTTC
.	TRBV28	.	TRBJ2-1	CASSWNEEVNYNEQFF	TGTGCCAGCAGTTGGAATGAGGAGGTCAATTACAATGAGCAGTTCTTC
TRBD2	TRBV6-5	.	TRBJ2-2	CASSYLSGTSGINTGELFF	TGTGCCAGCAGTTACTTATCCGGGACTAGCGGGATTAACACCGGGGAGCTGTTTTTT
TRBD2	TRBV4-1	.	TRBJ2-7	CASSPLAGADYEQYF	TGCGCCAGCAGCCCCCTAGCGGGAGCCGACTACGAGCAGTACTTC
.	TRBV11-2	.	TRBJ2-3	CASSFYPRALSGTDTQYF	TGTGCCAGCAGCTTTTACCCCAGGGCACTGTCGGGCACAGATACGCAGTATTTT
TRBD1	TRBV7-2	.	TRBJ1-1	CASSLLPPGQGLNTEAFF	TGTGCCAGCAGCTTGCTACCTCCCGGACAGGGCCTGAACACTGAAGCTTTCTTT
TRBD2	TRBV6-1	.	TRBJ2-7	CASSTGLAEGSYEQYF	TGTGCCAGCAGCACGGGACTAGCGGAGGGCTCCTACGAGCAGTACTTC
.	TRBV24-1	.	TRBJ2-3	CATSDPLNWITQYF	TGTGCCACCAGTGATCCCCTAAACTGGATTACGCAGTATTTT
.	TRBV29-1	.	TRBJ1-2	CSVPRPYYGYTF	TGCAGCGTTCCCCGACCCTACTATGGCTACACCTTC
.	TRBV7-9	.	TRBJ1-6	CASSLAARAMALHF	TGTGCCAGCAGCTTAGCCGCGCGGGCCATGGCCCTCCACTTT
.	TRBV4-2	.	TRBJ1-4	CASSPSLPVDNEKLFF	TGTGCCAGCAGCCCGTCTTTACCAGTCGACAATGAAAAACTGTTTTTT
TRBD2	TRBV7-9	.	TRBJ2-2	CASSSLGLAGYTGELFF	TGTGCCAGCAGCTCCTTAGGACTAGCGGGATACACCGGGGAGCTGTTTTTT
.	TRBV28	.	TRBJ2-6	CASTPGPSGANVLTF	TGTGCCAGCACCCCCGGGCCCTCTGGGGCCAACGTCCTGACTTTC
.	TRBV30	.	TRBJ2-7	CAWRYGLEQYF	TGTGCCTGGAGGTACGGCTTAGAGCAGTACTTC
.	TRBV12-3/TRBV12-4	.	TRBJ2-2	CASSLDRRGAITGELFF	TGTGCCAGCAGTTTAGATCGGAGAGGGGCCATCACCGGGGAGCTGTTTTTT
.	TRBV13	.	TRBJ2-1	CASSAREYNEQFF	TGTGCCAGCAGCGCCCGGGAGTACAATGAGCAGTTCTTC
.	TRBV21-1	.	TRBJ2-3	CARRIRGRKDTQYF	TGTGCCAGGAGGATTAGGGGACGAAAGGATACGCAGTATTTT
TRBD1	TRBV7-3	once	TRBJ2-7	CASSLRPGGYEQYF	TGTGCCAGCAGCTTACGGCCAGGGGGCTACGAGCAGTACTTC
TRBD1	TRBV27	.	TRBJ1-4	CATHPGQGFEKLFF	TGTGCCACCCATCCGGGACAGGGGTTTGAAAAACTGTTTTTT
TRBD1	TRBV29-1	few	TRBJ2-7	CSVGDSYEQYF	TGCAGCGTCGGGGACAGCTACGAGCAGTACTTC
.	TRBV30	.	TRBJ1-1	CAWRSRDFPKAFF	TGTGCCTGGAGATCTAGGGACTTCCCGAAGGCTTTCTTT
.	TRBV28	.	TRBJ1-5	CASRLYGDQPQHF	TGTGCCAGCAGACTTTATGGGGATCAGCCCCAGCATTTT
.	TRBV27	.	TRBJ2-3	CASSLAAGYTDTQYF	TGTGCCAGCAGTTTAGCGGCGGGGTACACAGATACGCAGTATTTT
.	TRBV5-1	few	TRBJ1-1	CASSLGTGALRTEAFF	TGCGCCAGCAGTTTGGGGACGGGGGCTTTACGCACTGAAGCTTTCTTT
.	TRBV27	.	TRBJ1-3	CASSTHIGNTIYF	TGTGCCAGCAGTACCCACATTGGAAACACCATATATTTT
.	TRBV4-1	.	TRBJ2-3	CASSQEGTVDTQYF	TGCGCCAGCAGCCAAGAGGGGACCGTAGATACGCAGTATTTT
.	TRBV19	.	TRBJ2-1	CASSISGGSYNEQFF	TGTGCCAGTAGTATATCCGGGGGCTCCTACAATGAGCAGTTCTTC
.	TRBV14	.	TRBJ1-2	CASSLHSGGGYYGYTF	TGTGCCAGCAGCCTTCATTCCGGGGGCGGTTACTATGGCTACACCTTC
.	TRBV7-9	.	TRBJ1-2	CASSFGSSVGAVGYTF	TGTGCCAGCAGCTTTGGATCCTCAGTGGGGGCAGTGGGCTACACCTTC
TRBD1	TRBV30	.	TRBJ1-5	CAWSRDSYQPQHF	TGTGCCTGGAGCCGGGACAGCTATCAGCCCCAGCATTTT
TRBD1	TRBV6-1	once	TRBJ1-5	CASSLGTGQNQPQHF	TGTGCCAGCAGTCTCGGGACAGGACAGAATCAGCCCCAGCATTTT
.	TRBV28	.	TRBJ2-5	CASSLDNQETQYF	TGTGCCAGCAGTTTAGACAACCAAGAGACCCAGTACTTC
.	TRBV20-1	.	TRBJ2-7	CSAKAYYEQYF	TGCAGTGCGAAAGCGTACTACGAGCAGTACTTC
.	TRBV7-3	.	TRBJ2-1	CASSLNNGYYNEQFF	TGTGCCAGCAGCTTAAATAATGGCTACTACAATGAGCAGTTCTTC
.	TRBV3-1	.	TRBJ1-1	CASSQDTYTEAFF	TGTGCCAGCAGCCAAGATACCTACACTGAAGCTTTCTTT
.	TRBV27	.	TRBJ2-3	CAIRDPGGTDTQYF	TGTGCCATCCGGGACCCAGGTGGGACAGATACGCAGTATTTT
.	TRBV20-1	.	TRBJ2-7	CSAREGLPELPYEQYF	TGCAGTGCTAGAGAGGGCCTACCCGAACTCCCCTACGAGCAGTACTTC
.	TRBV12-3/TRBV12-4	.	TRBJ1-3	CASSRRVGGNTIYF	TGTGCCAGCAGCCGCAGGGTGGGAGGAAACACCATATATTTT
TRBD2	TRBV27	few	TRBJ2-3	CASSLGLAGATDTQYF	TGTGCCAGCAGTTTAGGACTAGCGGGGGCGACAGATACGCAGTATTTT
TRBD1	TRBV28	.	TRBJ2-5	CASSSAWTGVQETQYF	TGTGCCAGCAGTTCGGCGTGGACAGGGGTCCAAGAGACCCAGTACTTC
.	TRBV25-1	.	TRBJ1-5	CASSELGNNQPQHF	TGTGCCAGCAGTGAATTGGGAAATAATCAGCCCCAGCATTTT
.	TRBV27	.	TRBJ2-6	CASSLGGLSGANVLTF	TGTGCCAGCAGTTTAGGGGGGCTCTCTGGGGCCAACGTCCTGACTTTC
TRBD2	TRBV4-3	.	TRBJ2-7	CASSQETSGSYEQYF	TGCGCCAGCAGCCAAGAGACTAGCGGTAGCTACGAGCAGTACTTC
TRBD1	TRBV10-3	.	TRBJ2-7	CAISWTGTYEQYF	TGTGCCATCAGTTGGACAGGGACCTACGAGCAGTACTTC
.	TRBV19	.	TRBJ2-1	CASSIDQVPDNEQFF	TGTGCCAGTAGTATAGATCAGGTACCCGACAATGAGCAGTTCTTC
.	TRBV4-3	.	TRBJ1-2	CASSQDRVWAGDGYTF	TGCGCCAGCAGCCAAGATAGAGTGTGGGCAGGGGATGGCTACACCTTC
.	TRBV28	.	TRBJ2-6	CAARDKRPPSGANVLTF	TGTGCCGCACGGGACAAACGACCCCCCTCTGGGGCCAACGTCCTGACTTTC
TRBD1	TRBV27	.	TRBJ1-5	CASSFQGVEGNQPQHF	TGTGCCAGCAGTTTCCAGGGGGTAGAGGGCAATCAGCCCCAGCATTTT
.	TRBV4-3	.	TRBJ2-7	CASSDRRGEYEQYF	TGCGCCAGCAGTGACAGGCGAGGAGAATACGAGCAGTACTTC
.	TRBV12-3/TRBV12-4	.	TRBJ2-7	CASSPQGLASYEQYF	TGTGCCAGCAGTCCCCAGGGGCTAGCTTCCTACGAGCAGTACTTC